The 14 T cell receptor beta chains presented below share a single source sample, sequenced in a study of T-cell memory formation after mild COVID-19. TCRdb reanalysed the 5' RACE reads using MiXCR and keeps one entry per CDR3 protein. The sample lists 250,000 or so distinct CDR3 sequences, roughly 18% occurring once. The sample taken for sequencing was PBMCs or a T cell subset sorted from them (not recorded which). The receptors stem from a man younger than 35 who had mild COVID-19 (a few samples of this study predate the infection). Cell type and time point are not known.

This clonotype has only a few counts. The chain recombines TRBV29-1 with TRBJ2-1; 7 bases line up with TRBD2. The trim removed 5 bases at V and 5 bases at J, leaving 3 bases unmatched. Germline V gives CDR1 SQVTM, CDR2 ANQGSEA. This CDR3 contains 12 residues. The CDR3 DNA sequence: TGCAGCGTTCGGGGGGTCCACAATGAGCAGTTCTTC. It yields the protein CSVRGVHNEQFF.

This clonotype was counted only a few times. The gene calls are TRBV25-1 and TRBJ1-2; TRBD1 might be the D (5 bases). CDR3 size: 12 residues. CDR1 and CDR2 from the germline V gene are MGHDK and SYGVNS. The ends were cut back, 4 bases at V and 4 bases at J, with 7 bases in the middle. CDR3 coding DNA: TGTGCCAGCAGTGCAGGGATCTATGGCTACACCTTC. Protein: CASSAGIYGYTF.

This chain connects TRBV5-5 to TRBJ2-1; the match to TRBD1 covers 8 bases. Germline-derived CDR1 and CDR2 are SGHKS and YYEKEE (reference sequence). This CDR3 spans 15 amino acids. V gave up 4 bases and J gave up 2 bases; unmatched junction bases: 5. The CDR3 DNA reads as TGTGCCAGCAGCATGTACAGGGGGACCTACAATGAGCAGTTCTTC. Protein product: CASSMYRGTYNEQFF.

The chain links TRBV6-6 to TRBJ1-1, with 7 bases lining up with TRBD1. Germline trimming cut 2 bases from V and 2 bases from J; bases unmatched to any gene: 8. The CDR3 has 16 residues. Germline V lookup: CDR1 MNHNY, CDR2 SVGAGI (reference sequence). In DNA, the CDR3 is TGTGCCAGCAGTTACCCCCGGGACAGAAAAAACACTGAAGCTTTCTTT. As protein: CASSYPRDRKNTEAFF.

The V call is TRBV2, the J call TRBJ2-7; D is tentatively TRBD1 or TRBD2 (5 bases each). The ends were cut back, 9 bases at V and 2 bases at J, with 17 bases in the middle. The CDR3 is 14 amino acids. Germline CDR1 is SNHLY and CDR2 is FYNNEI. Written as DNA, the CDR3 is TGTGCCAGTGAATTCTCGGGGCTACCCTACGAGCAGTACTTC. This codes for CASEFSGLPYEQYF.

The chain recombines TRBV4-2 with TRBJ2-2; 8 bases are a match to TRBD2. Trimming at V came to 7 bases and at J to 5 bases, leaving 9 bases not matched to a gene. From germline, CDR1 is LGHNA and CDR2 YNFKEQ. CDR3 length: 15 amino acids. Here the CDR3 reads CASNTETSETGELFF. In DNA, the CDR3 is TGTGCCAGCAATACGGAGACTAGCGAAACCGGGGAGCTGTTTTTT.

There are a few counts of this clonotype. For the CDR3, the DNA is TGTGCCAGCAGCTTAGATAAGCAGGAGACCCAGTACTTC. It encodes CASSLDKQETQYF. The chain links TRBV7-2 to TRBJ2-5; unclear D gene. The CDR3 spans 13 residues. Trimming removed 1 base from V and 5 bases from J, with 8 bases in between. Germline CDR1 is SGHTA and CDR2 is FQGNSA.

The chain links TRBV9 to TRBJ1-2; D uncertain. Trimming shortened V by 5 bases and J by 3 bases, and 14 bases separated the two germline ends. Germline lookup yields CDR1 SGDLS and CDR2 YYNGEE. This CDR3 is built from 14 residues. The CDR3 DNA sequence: TGTGCCAGCAGGGGGAAGGGCTACGACTATGGCTACACCTTC. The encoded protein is CASRGKGYDYGYTF.

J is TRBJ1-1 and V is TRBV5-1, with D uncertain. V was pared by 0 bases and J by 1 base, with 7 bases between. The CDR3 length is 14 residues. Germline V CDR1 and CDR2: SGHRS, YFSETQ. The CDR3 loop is CASSLDSWNTEAFF. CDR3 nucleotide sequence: TGCGCCAGCAGCTTGGATTCGTGGAACACTGAAGCTTTCTTT.

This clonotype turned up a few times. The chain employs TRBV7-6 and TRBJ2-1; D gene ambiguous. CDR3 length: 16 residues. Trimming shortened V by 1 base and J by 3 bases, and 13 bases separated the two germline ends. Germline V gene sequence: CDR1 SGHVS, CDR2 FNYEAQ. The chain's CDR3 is CASSLVEELHYNEQFF. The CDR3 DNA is TGTGCCAGCAGCTTAGTTGAGGAGCTTCACTACAATGAGCAGTTCTTC.

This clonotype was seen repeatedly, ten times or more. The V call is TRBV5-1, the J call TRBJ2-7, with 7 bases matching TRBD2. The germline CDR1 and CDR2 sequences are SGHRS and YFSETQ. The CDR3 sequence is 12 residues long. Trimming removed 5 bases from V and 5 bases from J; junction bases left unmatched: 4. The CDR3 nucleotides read TGCGCCAGCAGGCGGGGGATCGACGAGCAGTACTTC. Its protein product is CASRRGIDEQYF. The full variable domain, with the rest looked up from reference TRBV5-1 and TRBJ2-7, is KAGVTQTPRYLIKTRGQQVTLSCSPISGHRSVSWYQQTPGQGLQFLFEYFSETQRNKGNFPGRFSGRQFSNSRSEMNVSTLELGDSALYLCASRRGIDEQYFGPGTRLTVT.

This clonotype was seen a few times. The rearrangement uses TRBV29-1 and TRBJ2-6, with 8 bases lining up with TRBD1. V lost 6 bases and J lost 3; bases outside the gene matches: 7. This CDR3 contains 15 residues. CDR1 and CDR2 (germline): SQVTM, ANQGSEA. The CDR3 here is CSVAGQGNGANVLTF. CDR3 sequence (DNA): TGCAGCGTCGCCGGACAGGGTAATGGGGCCAACGTCCTGACTTTC.

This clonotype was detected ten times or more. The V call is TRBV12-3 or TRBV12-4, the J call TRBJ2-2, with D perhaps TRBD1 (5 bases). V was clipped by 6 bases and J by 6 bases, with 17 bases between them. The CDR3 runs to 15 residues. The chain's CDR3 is CASRGPNRVSGELFF. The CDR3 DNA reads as TGTGCCAGCAGGGGGCCTAACAGAGTATCCGGGGAGCTGTTTTTT.

The CDR3 DNA follows: TGTGCCAGCAGTTCCGGGACAGGCCAAAAGCCCCAGCATTTT. Translated: CASSSGTGQKPQHF. This sequence joins TRBV7-9 and TRBJ1-5, with 8 bases identical to TRBD1. The CDR3 consists of 14 residues. The germline gives CDR1 SEHNR, CDR2 FQNEAQ (reference sequence). V lost 6 bases and J lost 8; bases outside the gene matches: 9.